Below, 28 T cell receptor beta chains from the same sample are listed, as sequenced in a study of T-cell memory formation after mild COVID-19. TCRdb analysed the 5' RACE reads with MiXCR anew, one entry per CDR3 protein. The profile shows more than 300,000 distinct CDR3 sequences, roughly 19% of them singletons. Material for sequencing was PBMCs or a T cell subset sorted from them (not recorded which). The receptors stem from a young man who had mild COVID-19 (a few samples of this study predate the infection). Cell type and time point are not known.

The chain couples TRBV28 to TRBJ1-1; D may be TRBD1 (6 bases). Germline V gene lookup returns CDR1 MDHEN and CDR2 SYDVKM. V was cut by 7 bases and J by 1 base, with 13 bases left in between. The CDR3 length is 14 residues. The chain's CDR3 is CASIEGGPNTEAFF. The CDR3 bases are TGTGCCAGCATCGAGGGGGGACCGAACACTGAAGCTTTCTTT.

This clonotype was detected only a few times. The chain has TRBV5-1 and TRBJ1-5; D uncertain. Per germline, CDR1 SGHRS and CDR2 YFSETQ. CDR3 length equals 15 residues. V dropped 0 bases and J dropped 6 bases, with 13 bases sitting between them. CDR3 amino acids: CASSLVPGSGQPQHF. The CDR3 nucleotides are TGCGCCAGCAGCTTGGTGCCTGGGAGTGGTCAGCCCCAGCATTTT.

The rearrangement links TRBV5-1 to TRBJ2-1; D uncertain. The CDR3 loop spans 16 amino acids. Deletions cut 4 bases from V and 2 bases from J, with 16 bases between. The germline V gene encodes CDR1 SGHRS and CDR2 YFSETQ. In DNA form, the CDR3 reads TGCGCCAGCAGCCAAATCCTCGACTCCCCCTACAATGAGCAGTTCTTC. It specifies CASSQILDSPYNEQFF.

This chain joins TRBV9 and TRBJ2-1; TRBD2 matches 11 bases. There are 17 residues in the CDR3. Germline V gene lookup returns CDR1 SGDLS and CDR2 YYNGEE. J was trimmed by 9 bases and V by 4 bases; bases with no gene match: 15. CDR3 coding DNA: TGTGCCAGCAGCTCTCACCTACTAGCGGGGGATACGGGTGAGCAGTTCTTC. This translates into CASSSHLLAGDTGEQFF.

This clonotype appeared a few times. V is TRBV6-2 or TRBV6-3 and J is TRBJ2-2; D is undetermined. V lost 2 bases, J lost 7 bases, and 11 bases lay in between. The germline CDR1 and CDR2 sequences are MNHEY and SVGEGT. This CDR3 spans 14 amino acids. The CDR3 region is CASSYHSPGGELFF. The CDR3, as DNA: TGTGCCAGCAGTTACCATAGCCCGGGCGGGGAGCTGTTTTTT.

The chain is built from TRBV7-2 and TRBJ2-5; 9 bases fit TRBD1. Germline lookup yields CDR1 SGHTA and CDR2 FQGNSA. This CDR3 has 15 amino acids. With 5 bases clipped from V and 5 bases from J, the junction kept 9 bases outside the gene matches. The CDR3 DNA is TGTGCCAGCAGCCCTAACAGGGGGCGCTTGGAGACCCAGTACTTC. Its protein product is CASSPNRGRLETQYF. Full variable domain (remainder filled in from reference TRBV7-2 and TRBJ2-5): GAGVSQSPSNKVTEKGKDVELRCDPISGHTALYWYRQSLGQGLEFLIYFQGNSAPDKSGLPSDRFSAERTGGSVSTLTIQRTQQEDSAVYLCASSPNRGRLETQYFGPGTRLLVL.

This rearrangement joins TRBV6-6 to TRBJ2-2; D might be TRBD1 (5 bases). Germline V gene data show CDR1 as MNHNY and CDR2 as SVGAGI (reference sequence). The CDR3 sequence is 15 residues long. Trimming shortened V by 5 bases and J by 7 bases, and 17 bases separated the two germline ends. The CDR3 spells CASSLPALTGGELFF. The CDR3, as DNA: TGTGCCAGCAGTCTACCAGCCCTAACAGGCGGGGAGCTGTTTTTT.

This clonotype has a handful of counts. The rearrangement joins TRBV20-1 to TRBJ2-5; possibly TRBD2 for D (6 bases). V lost 5 bases to trimming and J lost 4 bases, with 17 bases between them. The germline V gene has CDR1 DFQATT and CDR2 SNEGSKA (reference sequence). This CDR3 has 14 residues. CDR3 loop: CSAVEASDLETQYF. In nucleotides, the CDR3 is TGCAGTGCTGTGGAAGCTAGCGATCTAGAGACCCAGTACTTC.

This clonotype was counted at least ten times. The chain couples TRBV7-9 to TRBJ1-5; possibly TRBD1 for D (5 bases). The V end was cut by 3 bases, the J end by 6 bases, with 9 bases between. The CDR3 has 13 residues. From germline, CDR1 is SEHNR and CDR2 FQNEAQ (reference sequence). The CDR3 sequence is CASSFGTLQPQHF. As DNA, the CDR3 is TGTGCCAGCAGCTTCGGGACGCTTCAGCCCCAGCATTTT.

This clonotype was recorded a few times. CDR3 sequence reads: CASSGGGRNGYTF. The CDR3 DNA follows: TGTGCCAGCTCCGGGGGGGGCCGCAATGGCTACACCTTC. J is TRBJ1-2 and V is TRBV12-3 or TRBV12-4; D is possibly TRBD1 (6 bases). This CDR3 has 13 residues. V was cut by 8 bases and J by 6 bases, with 16 bases left in between.

This clonotype was recorded a few times. The chain is built from TRBV18 and TRBJ1-1; the match to TRBD1 covers 11 bases. Germline lookup yields CDR1 KGHSH and CDR2 LQKENI. The CDR3 spans 16 residues. J lost 6 bases, V lost 1 base, and 7 bases had no gene match. CDR3 in DNA: TGTGCCAGCTCACCACGGACGTCGGGACAGGGGGCTGAAGCTTTCTTT. Its protein is CASSPRTSGQGAEAFF.

The chain couples TRBV20-1 to TRBJ1-6; 9 bases are shared with TRBD1. The germline gives CDR1 DFQATT, CDR2 SNEGSKA (reference sequence). The V gene end was trimmed by 5 bases and the J gene end by 10 bases; junction bases not matched to a gene: 6. The CDR3 length is 13 residues. The CDR3, as DNA: TGCAGTGCTCACGGGACAGGGAACTCACCCCTCCACTTT. Residues: CSAHGTGNSPLHF.

The table lists this clonotype with a few counts. The chain employs TRBV6-6 and TRBJ2-4, with D perhaps given as TRBD1 or TRBD2 (5 bases each). V was shortened by 6 bases and J by 8 bases, with 26 bases between the two germline ends. The CDR3 is made up of 17 amino acids. Germline values: CDR1 MNHNY, CDR2 SVGAGI (reference sequence). CDR3 sequence (DNA): TGTGCCAGCAGAGGGACGAGGCGACAGATCATGGGGGACATTCAGTACTTC. Translating it yields CASRGTRRQIMGDIQYF.

Only a few counts were recorded for this clonotype. This rearrangement joins TRBV5-1 to TRBJ2-1; 11 bases line up with TRBD1. Looked up from germline, CDR1 is SGHRS and CDR2 is YFSETQ. V was clipped by 0 bases and J by 7 bases; unmatched bases: 3. The CDR3 has 15 amino acids. CDR3 nucleotide sequence: TGCGCCAGCAGCTTGGTGGGACAGGGGGAGAATGAGCAGTTCTTC. This codes for CASSLVGQGENEQFF.

The V gene is TRBV15, the J gene TRBJ2-5, with D uncertain. Trimming pared 1 base from V and 7 bases from J, leaving 7 bases between. There are 12 residues in the CDR3. Germline V gene lookup returns CDR1 LNHNV and CDR2 YYDKDF (reference sequence). CDR3 region: CATSRAGGTQYF. Written as DNA, the CDR3 is TGTGCCACCAGCAGAGCCGGTGGGACCCAGTACTTC.

This clonotype was observed a few times. V usage is TRBV12-3 or TRBV12-4 and J usage is TRBJ1-5, with D uncertain. V was trimmed by 7 bases and J by 0 bases, leaving 10 bases between them. This CDR3 has 14 amino acids. CDR3 bases: TGTGCCAGCACGATGGATAATAGCAATCAGCCCCAGCATTTT. Amino acids: CASTMDNSNQPQHF.

This clonotype was counted only a few times. The chain recombines TRBV7-3 with TRBJ2-4; no reliable D call. CDR1 is SGHTA and CDR2 is FQGTGA in the germline V gene. V shed 2 bases and J shed 3 bases, with 5 bases lying between them. The CDR3 spans 13 residues. The DNA for the CDR3 is TGTGCCAGCAGCTTAGACATCAAAAACATTCAGTACTTC. Translation gives CASSLDIKNIQYF.

The chain couples TRBV5-1 to TRBJ1-4; D gene uncertain. CDR3 length: 13 residues. Trimming pared 1 base from V and 3 bases from J, leaving 4 bases between. Germline V gives CDR1 SGHRS, CDR2 YFSETQ. CDR3 nucleotide sequence: TGCGCCAGCAGCTTGTTCTCTAATGAAAAACTGTTTTTT. Its protein product is CASSLFSNEKLFF.

The chain couples TRBV7-3 to TRBJ2-4; D gene ambiguous. Germline CDR1 SGHTA, CDR2 FQGTGA. There are 13 residues in the CDR3. V was clipped by 3 bases and J by 9 bases, with 12 bases between them. CDR3 sequence reads: CASSLAGFGIQYF. Here the CDR3 DNA reads TGTGCCAGCAGCTTGGCCGGTTTCGGCATTCAGTACTTC. Looking up the rest from reference TRBV7-3 and TRBJ2-4 gives the full variable domain: GAGVSQTPSNKVTEKGKYVELRCDPISGHTALYWYRQSLGQGPEFLIYFQGTGAADDSGLPNDRFFAVRPEGSVSTLKIQRTERGDSAVYLCASSLAGFGIQYFGAGTRLSVL.

This chain links TRBV5-6 with TRBJ1-2; TRBD1 agrees at 8 bases. The V segment lost 4 bases and the J segment 8 bases; nucleotides outside the gene matches: 7. The CDR3 runs to 13 residues. From germline, CDR1 is SGHDT and CDR2 YYEEEE. CDR3 DNA: TGTGCCAGCAGCCCCAGGACAGGGAAGGGCTACACCTTC. It codes for CASSPRTGKGYTF.

The rearrangement joins TRBV5-5 to TRBJ1-1; TRBD1 agrees at 11 bases. CDR3 length: 18 amino acids. The V gene's germline CDR1 is SGHKS and CDR2 YYEKEE (reference sequence). Trimming cost V 3 bases and J 0 bases; bases outside gene matches: 10. The CDR3 loop is CASSSQGTGGLLNTEAFF. In DNA, the CDR3 is TGTGCCAGCAGCTCGCAGGGGACAGGGGGTTTGCTGAACACTGAAGCTTTCTTT.

The gene calls are TRBV3-2 and TRBJ2-7; the D call TRBD1 from the table was never checked on the DNA. TRBV3-2 is designated a pseudogene. CDR3 length equals 15 residues. CDR3 region: CAIYPGTVYFYEQYV. In DNA, the CDR3 is TGTGCCATTTATCCCGGGACAGTTTATTTTTACGAGCAGTACGTC.

This clonotype was detected only a few times. V gene TRBV29-1 combines with J gene TRBJ1-1, with no clear D. This CDR3 has 12 residues. Trimming pared 2 bases from V and 4 bases from J, leaving 8 bases between. From germline, CDR1 is SQVTM and CDR2 ANQGSEA. This chain's CDR3 is CSVELGSTEAFF. The CDR3 region has the DNA TGCAGCGTTGAATTAGGATCCACTGAAGCTTTCTTT.

This clonotype was observed a single time. V is TRBV4-1 and J is TRBJ1-6; TRBD1 is a possible D gene (5 bases). The CDR3 runs 14 residues. Germline V gene data show CDR1 as MGHRA and CDR2 as YSYEKL. Deletions cut 2 bases from V and 9 bases from J, with 11 bases between. The CDR3 here is CASSQIPGSSPLHF. CDR3 in DNA: TGCGCCAGCAGCCAAATCCCAGGGAGTTCACCCCTCCACTTT.

This clonotype was seen only a few times. The chain joins TRBV20-1 to TRBJ1-2, with unresolved D. The V gene lost 0 bases and the J gene lost 4 bases, with 12 bases spanning the gap. The CDR3 is made up of 14 amino acids. Germline V gene sequence: CDR1 DFQATT, CDR2 SNEGSKA (reference sequence). For the CDR3, the DNA is TGCAGTGCTAGAGATCTGGTCGGTACCTATGGCTACACCTTC. Translating gives CSARDLVGTYGYTF.

V and J are TRBV7-9 and TRBJ1-5; 7 bases fit TRBD1. CDR3 length equals 13 residues. Germline V gene data show CDR1 as SEHNR and CDR2 as FQNEAQ (reference sequence). V shed 5 bases and J 7 bases; nucleotides not matched to a gene: 5. Here the CDR3 reads CASSPGTEQPQHF. DNA of the CDR3: TGTGCCAGCAGCCCAGGGACAGAGCAGCCCCAGCATTTT.

This chain uses TRBV12-3 or TRBV12-4 with TRBJ2-5; no firm D call. Deletions cut 1 base from V and 5 bases from J, with 14 bases between. The CDR3 runs 15 residues. The CDR3 here is CASSLVAGRRETQYF. The CDR3 DNA sequence: TGTGCCAGCAGTTTAGTAGCTGGCAGGCGGGAGACCCAGTACTTC.

This clonotype came up a few times. CDR3 in amino acids: CATGPGEEKLFF. Written as DNA, the CDR3 is TGTGCCACAGGCCCGGGGGAGGAAAAACTGTTTTTT. The rearrangement joins TRBV7-2 to TRBJ1-4, with D possibly matching TRBD1 (5 bases). The CDR3 extends over 12 amino acids. The germline V gene encodes CDR1 SGHTA and CDR2 FQGNSA. Trimming removed 10 bases from V and 8 bases from J, with 14 bases in between.